This is a list of T cell receptor beta chains from one sample in a study of T cell responses to AZD1222 COVID-19 vaccine. The data were produced by immunoSEQ multiplex PCR, yet TCRdb's version contains in-frame clones alone and is incomplete. The sample has about 140,000 clones; around nine tenths are singletons. The material sequenced was peripheral blood, taken 28 days after the second AZD1222 dose. The receptor set was obtained from an adult who received the AZD1222 COVID-19 vaccine. Each CDR3 is given with its conserved first and last residue.

CDR3,V,J
CASSQDRRKPETQYF,TRBV4-3,TRBJ2-5
CASSQVLGRMGSPLHF,TRBV4-2,TRBJ1-6
CASSFGLAGGPETQYF,TRBV19,TRBJ2-5
CASSGEDTTFTDTQYF,TRBV11-1,TRBJ2-3
CATLGQVTDTQYF,TRBV25-1,TRBJ2-3
CARDWAGCFYNSPLHF,TRBV21-1,TRBJ1-6
CASSLARDIYF,TRBV12-3/TRBV12-4,TRBJ1-3
CASSLAGVRGTEAFF,TRBV5-5,TRBJ1-1
CASSPGLAETQYF,TRBV7-8,TRBJ2-5
CASSGTTSSVRETQYF,TRBV6-2/TRBV6-3,TRBJ2-5
CASWDRSSGAQYF,TRBV28,TRBJ2-5
CASSPDRQSSYEQYF,TRBV5-1,TRBJ2-7
CASSLSRSYEQYF,TRBV7-4,TRBJ2-7
CASSQEGGTTYEQYF,TRBV3-1/TRBV3-2,TRBJ2-7
CASSTYGGDLNEKLFF,TRBV5-4,TRBJ1-4
CASSQTSYNEQFF,TRBV18,TRBJ2-1
CASYQERNTGELFF,TRBV19,TRBJ2-2
CASSMMGGIADTQYF,TRBV19,TRBJ2-3
CASSGTGSGEQFF,TRBV9,TRBJ2-1
CAISEWKQGEAETQYF,TRBV10-3,TRBJ2-5
CASRTDGNTEAFF,TRBV6-5,TRBJ1-1
CASSLLGDEQYF,TRBV27,TRBJ2-7
CASSLMTYEQYF,TRBV11-2,TRBJ2-7
CASSPTRDNEQFF,TRBV12-3/TRBV12-4,TRBJ2-1
CASSLQGASNQPQHF,TRBV7-2,TRBJ1-5
CASSSNLGHYEQYF,TRBV7-2,TRBJ2-7
CASSTLASMGTEAFF,TRBV6-5,TRBJ1-1
CATEGVALNEQFF,TRBV10-3,TRBJ2-1
CASSQGGARSTYEQYF,TRBV14,TRBJ2-7
CASSQGRGLRGYNEQFF,TRBV4-1,TRBJ2-1
CASIKTGNSYEQYF,TRBV5-5,TRBJ2-7
CASRAGTVNTGELFF,TRBV6-5,TRBJ2-2
CASRQAGGGVSTGELFF,TRBV7-8,TRBJ2-2
CASGSGRTYEQYF,TRBV12-5,TRBJ2-7
CASSRSESSGNTIYF,TRBV9,TRBJ1-3
CASSLGSQDTQYF,TRBV7-2,TRBJ2-3
CATSGQANEKLFF,TRBV7-9,TRBJ1-4
CATTGQGGVGSPLHF,TRBV28,TRBJ1-6
CASSGGAFKNIQYF,TRBV4-1,TRBJ2-4
CASSLKGANNSPLHF,TRBV27,TRBJ1-6
CASSQERPGGQYF,TRBV3-1/TRBV3-2,TRBJ2-3
CASSELGANEKLFF,TRBV2,TRBJ1-4
CASRLSGNTIYF,TRBV4-2,TRBJ1-3
CASSRTTSGNYNEQFF,TRBV5-1,TRBJ2-1
CSVEVAGGQPQHF,TRBV29-1,TRBJ1-5
CASSWTGTGYTEAFF,TRBV5-5,TRBJ1-1
CASSTTLDNEGYGYTF,TRBV19,TRBJ1-2
CASSETSGAYNEQFF,TRBV27,TRBJ2-1
CASSLSLNTEAFF,TRBV7-2,TRBJ1-1
CASSLDRDQGRHGYTF,TRBV11-2,TRBJ1-2
CASSYARFYEQYF,TRBV6-6,TRBJ2-7
CASSHTGGLTGELFF,TRBV6-2/TRBV6-3,TRBJ2-2
CATASGGNRLGAYEQYF,TRBV19,TRBJ2-7
CASSPQTSPNSPLHF,TRBV28,TRBJ1-6
CASSERAGGNTGELFF,TRBV2,TRBJ2-2
CASSKNSDSYNEQFF,TRBV4-3,TRBJ2-1
CASSRDSRAYTEAFF,TRBV9,TRBJ1-1
CASSQGHPANYGYTF,TRBV3-1/TRBV3-2,TRBJ1-2
CAAGVGGSDTQYF,TRBV3-1/TRBV3-2,TRBJ2-3